Below, one T cell receptor (beta chain) is given with its context. What it binds is unknown. V lost 7 bases and J 0 bases, leaving 10 bases between the germline ends. CDR3 length: 13 residues. Germline V CDR1 and CDR2: ENHRY, SYGVKD. Researchers made TCR cDNA using 5'RACE template switching, and this step added a universal primer site and UMIs. TCRdb reanalysed the 5' RACE reads using MiXCR and keeps one entry per CDR3 protein. The sample shows hundreds of thousands of distinct CDR3 sequences, roughly 13% of them seen only once. These data come from a study of T cells after yellow fever vaccination. Study as a whole: SMART-Seq v4 Ultra Low Input prepared libraries from low-cell fractions.

Findings of the study overall: Abundant clonotypes from the bulk population could have been carried over as contaminants into FACS-sorted repertoires. A small proportion of clonotypes was detected in both the CD4 and CD8 compartments.

The source material was PBMCs, sampled on the day of the yellow fever booster vaccination. The receptor comes from a man aged 25-40 years who received the YFV17D yellow fever vaccine. The chain combines TRBV10-3 with TRBJ2-7; possibly TRBD2 for D (6 bases). CDR3 loop: CAITAGGSYEQYF. For the CDR3, the DNA is TGTGCCATCACAGCGGGTGGCTCCTACGAGCAGTACTTC.